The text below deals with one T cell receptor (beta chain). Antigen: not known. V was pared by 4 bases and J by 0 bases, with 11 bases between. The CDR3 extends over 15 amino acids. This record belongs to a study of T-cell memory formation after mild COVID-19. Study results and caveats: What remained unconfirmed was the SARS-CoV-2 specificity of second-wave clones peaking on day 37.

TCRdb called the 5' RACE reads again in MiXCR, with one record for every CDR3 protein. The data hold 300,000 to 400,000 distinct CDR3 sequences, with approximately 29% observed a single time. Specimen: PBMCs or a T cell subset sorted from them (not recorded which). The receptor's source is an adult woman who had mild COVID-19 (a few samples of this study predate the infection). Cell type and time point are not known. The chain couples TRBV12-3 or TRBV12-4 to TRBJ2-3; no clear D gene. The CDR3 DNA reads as TGTGCCAGCAGTTCCCCTCCGGAAAGCACAGATACGCAGTATTTT. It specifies CASSSPPESTDTQYF.